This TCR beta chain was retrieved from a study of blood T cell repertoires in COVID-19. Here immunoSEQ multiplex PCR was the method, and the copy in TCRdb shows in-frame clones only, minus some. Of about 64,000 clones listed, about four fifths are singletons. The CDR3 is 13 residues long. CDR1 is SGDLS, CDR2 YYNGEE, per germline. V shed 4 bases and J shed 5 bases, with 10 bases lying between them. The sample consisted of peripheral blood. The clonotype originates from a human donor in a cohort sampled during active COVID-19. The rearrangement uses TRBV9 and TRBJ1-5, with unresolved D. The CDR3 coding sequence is TGTGCCAGCAGCCGGGGTCGGGATCAGCCCCAGCATTTT. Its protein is CASSRGRDQPQHF.